A selection of T cell receptor beta chains follows, all from one sample in a study of T cell responses to AZD1222 COVID-19 vaccine. Assay used: immunoSEQ multiplex PCR; TCRdb lists only in-frame clones, some missing. Of roughly 170,000 clones listed, around 88% were seen once; the top ten hold approximately 0.5%. Sequenced material: peripheral blood, taken on day 0 of AZD1222 vaccination. The receptors come from an adult in good health. Each CDR3 is given with its conserved first and last residue. The D gene is left open where the match is weak. Not every row has a clone size; where given, it reads once, few, many or a size class.

j_call v_call d_call clone_size cdr3_aa cdr3_nt
TRBJ1-3 TRBV19 - - CASSIEGRAGNTIYF TGTGCCAGTAGTATCGAGGGGAGAGCTGGAAACACCATATATTTT
TRBJ2-5 TRBV5-1 TRBD1 - CASSGRTGGVKVEETQYF TGCGCCAGCAGCGGTAGGACAGGGGGCGTTAAAGTCGAAGAGACCCAGTACTTC
TRBJ1-1 TRBV6-5 - - CASSRQLRMEAFF TGTGCCAGCAGCCGACAGTTAAGGATGGAAGCTTTCTTT
TRBJ1-1 TRBV6-5 - - CASSRRDLNTEAFF TGTGCCAGCAGCCGCCGTGACCTGAACACTGAAGCTTTCTTT
TRBJ1-4 TRBV28 TRBD1 - CASSLGTGATNEKLFF TGTGCCAGCAGTTTAGGGACAGGGGCAACTAATGAAAAACTGTTTTTT
TRBJ2-1 TRBV6-5 - - CASGSGGDYNEQFF TGTGCCAGCGGCTCCGGCGGAGATTACAATGAGCAGTTCTTC
TRBJ2-7 TRBV6-1 - - CASSDPGGPGTYEQYF TGTGCCAGCAGTGACCCGGGGGGCCCAGGGACCTACGAGCAGTACTTC
TRBJ1-6 TRBV19 - - CASSISSRGNSPLHF TGTGCCAGTAGTATATCTAGCAGGGGCAATTCACCCCTCCACTTT
TRBJ2-5 TRBV28 - - CASSLEDNQETQYF TGTGCCAGCAGTTTAGAGGACAACCAAGAGACCCAGTACTTC
TRBJ2-7 TRBV7-9 - - CASSLGTYEQYF TGTGCCAGCAGCTTAGGCACCTACGAGCAGTACTTC
TRBJ1-1 TRBV4-3 - - CASSQDRTDTEAFF TGCGCCAGCAGCCAAGACCGAACGGACACTGAAGCTTTCTTT
TRBJ1-5 TRBV7-8 - - CASSLEVGNQPQHF TGTGCCAGCAGCTTAGAAGTGGGCAATCAGCCCCAGCATTTT
TRBJ1-1 TRBV6-4 - - CASSQESNTEAFF TGTGCCAGCAGTCAGGAATCGAACACTGAAGCTTTCTTT
TRBJ2-6 TRBV18 - once CASSPRTVLFGANVLTF TGTGCCAGCTCACCAAGGACAGTTCTTTTTGGGGCCAACGTCCTGACTTTC
TRBJ2-1 TRBV11-2 - - CASSLVVGSSYNEQFF TGTGCCAGCAGCTTAGTGGTGGGGAGCTCCTACAATGAGCAGTTCTTC
TRBJ1-2 TRBV6-5 - - CASSYSLGGGYTF TGTGCCAGCAGTTACTCCTTGGGGGGGGGCTACACCTTC
TRBJ1-5 TRBV28 TRBD1 - CASSSRRQGYQPQHF TGTGCCAGCAGTTCCAGAAGACAGGGGTACCAGCCCCAGCATTTT
TRBJ2-2 TRBV5-4 TRBD1 - CASSATGYTGELFF TGTGCCAGCAGCGCGACAGGGTACACCGGGGAGCTGTTTTTT
TRBJ2-1 TRBV10-3 - - CAISESRTRYNEQFF TGTGCCATCAGTGAGTCGAGAACCCGCTACAATGAGCAGTTCTTC
TRBJ1-5 TRBV12-3/TRBV12-4 - - CASRSDGLPQHF TGTGCCAGCAGGTCGGACGGGCTGCCCCAGCATTTT
TRBJ2-5 TRBV6-2/TRBV6-3 TRBD2 - CASSYSRGGETQYF TGTGCCAGCAGTTACTCGAGGGGAGGGGAGACCCAGTACTTC
TRBJ1-2 TRBV19 - once CASSISGSYGYTF TGTGCCAGTAGTATATCCGGGAGCTATGGCTACACCTTC
TRBJ1-1 TRBV5-1 - - CASSQLQGNMNTEAFF TGCGCCAGCAGCCAGCTACAGGGAAACATGAACACTGAAGCTTTCTTT
TRBJ2-7 TRBV6-2/TRBV6-3 - - CASSYSTSRQGTYEQYF TGTGCCAGCAGTTACTCGACCTCTAGGCAGGGAACCTACGAGCAGTACTTC
TRBJ2-1 TRBV6-1 TRBD2 - CASSVLLAGVRNEQFF TGTGCCAGCAGTGTCCTACTAGCGGGAGTTCGGAATGAGCAGTTCTTC
TRBJ1-2 TRBV12-3/TRBV12-4 - few CASSFQIAYGYTF TGTGCCAGCAGTTTTCAGATTGCCTATGGCTACACCTTC
TRBJ1-2 TRBV6-7 - few CATDLNEAYGYTF TGTGCCACCGACCTTAATGAGGCCTATGGCTACACCTTC
TRBJ2-7 TRBV19 TRBD1 - CASSGTGTGGAPPYF TGTGCCAGTAGTGGAACCGGGACAGGGGGCGCCCCTCCGTACTTC
TRBJ2-7 TRBV28 - - CASRSRGEQYF TGTGCCAGCAGGTCCAGGGGTGAGCAGTACTTC
TRBJ1-2 TRBV7-8 - few CASSLAEVGYGYTF TGTGCCAGCAGCTTAGCCGAAGTGGGATATGGCTACACCTTC
TRBJ2-5 TRBV27 - - CASSLSFSRAQETQYF TGTGCCAGCAGTTTAAGCTTCTCGAGGGCCCAAGAGACCCAGTACTTC
TRBJ1-2 TRBV5-6 TRBD1 - CASSADRGYGGYGYTF TGTGCCAGCAGCGCGGACAGGGGATATGGTGGTTATGGCTACACCTTC
TRBJ2-7 TRBV5-4 - - CASSLEGGHGPNEQYF TGTGCCAGCAGCTTGGAAGGCGGACACGGTCCCAACGAGCAGTACTTC
TRBJ2-7 TRBV2 - - CASSGFGNAYEQYF TGTGCCAGCAGTGGTTTCGGTAACGCCTACGAGCAGTACTTC
TRBJ1-4 TRBV5-1 - - CASSFLGSNEKLFF TGCGCCAGCAGCTTTCTCGGGTCTAATGAAAAACTGTTTTTT
TRBJ2-3 TRBV18 - - CASSPMVTGSTDTQYF TGTGCCAGCTCACCCATGGTAACAGGAAGCACAGATACGCAGTATTTT
TRBJ1-1 TRBV11-1 - - CASSQIAGTEQAFF TGTGCCAGCAGTCAGATAGCGGGCACAGAGCAAGCTTTCTTT
TRBJ1-2 TRBV5-1 TRBD1 - CASSPFPAGGADGYTF TGCGCCAGCAGCCCCTTTCCCGCAGGGGGCGCCGATGGCTACACCTTC
TRBJ1-3 TRBV14 - - CASSLRDKGNTIYF TGTGCCAGCAGCCTGCGGGACAAGGGAAACACCATATATTTT
TRBJ1-1 TRBV28 TRBD1 once CASSKDRGRRNTEAFF TGTGCCAGCAGCAAAGACAGGGGGCGGAGGAACACTGAAGCTTTCTTT
TRBJ2-2 TRBV5-1 TRBD1 - CASTPETGVTGELFF TGCGCCAGTACTCCTGAGACAGGGGTGACCGGGGAGCTGTTTTTT
TRBJ2-1 TRBV10-2 - - CASSESPFPHNEQFF TGCGCCAGCAGTGAGTCGCCCTTCCCTCACAATGAGCAGTTCTTC
TRBJ1-2 TRBV4-1 - - CASSPQMTGLGYTF TGCGCCAGCAGCCCCCAAATGACGGGATTGGGCTACACCTTC
TRBJ1-5 TRBV29-1 - - CSVGGGGQPQHF TGCAGCGTTGGAGGTGGCGGACAGCCCCAGCATTTT
TRBJ1-6 TRBV7-6 - - CASRVGGADSPLHF TGTGCCAGCAGAGTGGGAGGGGCAGACTCACCCCTCCACTTT